What follows describes a single T cell receptor beta chain. Its antigen is still unknown. No qualities accompany the bases; no much larger clone lies one base away. These data originate in a study of T cell responses to AZD1222 COVID-19 vaccine (dated by TCRdb to the early 2020s). About the investigation overall: TCR sequencing covered over 230 trial participants: approximately 200 given two doses of AZD1222 and around 26 given two doses of MenACWY control vaccine. Enrollment into the trials was organized by age into subgroups of 18-55, 56-69 and 70-plus years, and those subgroups contained roughly 140, 27 and 60 TCR-sequenced participants, respectively.

Including the terminal cysteine and phenylalanine, the CDR3 comprises 15 residues. Only CDR3 DNA remains: 45 bases, in frame from the first base. V loses 6 bases of germline sequence and J loses 1 base, and the interval between the two ends is 14 bases. According to the germline V gene, CDR1 reads WSHSY and CDR2 reads SAAADI. The CDR3 regions of human TCRbeta chains were analyzed by immunosequencing. From the authors' description of their analysis: TCRs in the repertoires were matched against a reference library of SARS-CoV-2-specific TCRs that had been generated with the MIRA antigen-specificity platform. Breadth was defined as the fraction of unique TCRs that were SARS-CoV-2-associated, and depth was defined as the fraction of total T cells that were SARS-CoV-2-associated. Using the MIRA data, every spike-specific TCR was mapped to the spike region that the TCR reacted to and assigned to either a CD4 or a CD8 class. Log10-transformed breadth and depth values were compared by one-way ANOVA with Sidak's multiple comparisons tests. This immuneACCESS table, as held by TCRdb, lists in-frame sequences with V and J called but not all clones. Of the missing ones, under half trace to an unresolved V gene in checked studies; the others have no known cause. V, J and clone size reflect that table, while D and trimming were determined from the DNA. The sample table contains under 150,000 clones; only one count was recorded for about 91% of them. The top ten constitute about 10% of the sample.

The paper's findings and limits, for the study overall: Only five or six AZD1222 recipients were SARS-CoV-2 seropositive at baseline, limiting conclusions about previously exposed vaccinees. The 56-69-year group was small, and its depth increase did not reach significance, likely because of low power. The vaccine-associated CD4 TCRs covered the entire spike protein, and the dominant responses fell in regions 160-218 and 743-854. No day 14 peak-response samples were available, so repertoires were characterized only after the peak T cell response. Spike-specific TCR breadth and depth rose significantly after two AZD1222 doses compared with day 0 and with MenACWY recipients. Participants were mostly white British, with more females than males. The authors suggested clonal diversity may have been underestimated. Reportedly, almost half of the unique spike-specific TCRs recognized epitopes lying outside the regions that are mutated in the B.1.351 and B.1.1.7 variants.

The sample's time point, from its label and the paper: about 28 days (+/-7) after the second vaccine dose. Because spike-specific TCR depth and breadth did not differ between the two schedules, AZD1222 recipients who got a second dose at roughly 4 weeks were pooled with those who got a second dose at roughly 12 weeks. Samples from vaccinated people were obtained from the UK trials COV001 and COV002, which included a single-blind randomized controlled phase 2/3 trial of AZD1222 (ChAdOx1 nCoV-19) in healthy adults. For TCRbeta chain sequencing, PBMC samples were collected from trial participants at day 0 and at day 28 after the second dose.

The material sequenced was peripheral blood, taken 28 days after the second AZD1222 dose. The chain joins TRBV10-2 to TRBJ2-3; a tentative D match to TRBD2 spans 6 bases. The receptor was isolated from an adult who received the AZD1222 COVID-19 vaccine. In nucleotides, the sequence is TGCGCCAGCAGGGCCCGGGACTCCCGCACAGATACGCAGTATTTT. Translation gives CASRARDSRTDTQYF.